Listed here are 21 T cell receptor beta chains from one sample, sequenced in a study of blood T cell repertoires in COVID-19. Assay: immunoSEQ multiplex PCR; the TCRdb copy retains only in-frame clones and omits some. The data show some 150,000 clones, roughly 85% seen once. Sequencing used peripheral blood. These receptors all come from a human donor with acute or convalescent COVID-19. The donor label of this sample is uncertain.

The J gene is TRBJ1-4, the V gene TRBV30; 10 nucleotides line up with TRBD1. The CDR3 runs to 15 residues. Germline assignment: CDR1 GTSNPN and CDR2 SVGIG (reference sequence). J lost 7 bases, V lost 1 base, and 6 bases had no gene match. The CDR3 loop is CAWSGHRTGGEKLFF. DNA of the CDR3: TGTGCCTGGAGTGGTCATCGGACAGGGGGTGAAAAACTGTTTTTT. The complete variable domain, with remaining parts taken from reference TRBV30 and TRBJ1-4, reads SQTIHQWPATLVQPVGSPLSLECTVEGTSNPNLYWYRQAAGRGLQLLFYSVGIGQISSEVPQNLSASRPQDRQFILSSKKLLLSDSGFYLCAWSGHRTGGEKLFFGSGTQLSVL.

The rearrangement uses TRBV3-1 (or the pseudogene TRBV3-2) and TRBJ2-1; possible D gene TRBD1, 6 bases. The CDR3 contains 18 residues. V was trimmed by 0 bases and J by 0 bases, leaving 15 bases between them. Germline V gene data show CDR1 as LGHDT and CDR2 as YNNKEL (reference sequence). The CDR3 bases are TGTGCCAGCAGCCAAGACCGGCCCCCCAGGGGCTCCTACAATGAGCAGTTCTTC. Translation gives CASSQDRPPRGSYNEQFF.

V gene TRBV7-9 combines with J gene TRBJ1-4, with TRBD1 matching over 9 bases. V lost 6 bases to trimming and J lost 8 bases; unmatched junction nucleotides: 7. The CDR3 totals 14 residues. Germline CDR1 reads SEHNR; CDR2 reads FQNEAQ (reference sequence). CDR3 bases: TGTGCCAGCAGTTCGACAGGGGGAGAAGAAAAACTGTTTTTT. Translated: CASSSTGGEEKLFF.

This clone was seen only once. The chain has TRBV10-3 and TRBJ1-4; no reliable D call. This CDR3 comprises 13 residues. Trimming cost V 6 bases and J 8 bases, with 13 bases left between them. The germline CDR1 and CDR2 sequences are ENHRY and SYGVKD. DNA of the CDR3: TGTGCCATCAGCGGGGATCGACTAGAAAAACTGTTTTTT. Translation gives CAISGDRLEKLFF.

This chain connects TRBV2 to TRBJ1-1; D is possibly TRBD1 (6 bases). Germline assignment: CDR1 SNHLY and CDR2 FYNNEI. This CDR3 is built from 14 residues. V shed 6 bases and J shed 1 base, with 12 bases lying between them. The CDR3 DNA follows: TGTGCCAGCAGGAGACGGACAGCGAACACTGAAGCTTTCTTT. Translated: CASRRRTANTEAFF.

V gene TRBV7-8 combines with J gene TRBJ1-4; 9 bases are a match to TRBD1. This CDR3 has 16 amino acids. V trimming: 4 bases; J trimming: 8 bases; junction bases outside the gene matches: 11. Germline loops: CDR1 SGHVS, CDR2 FQNEAQ. The CDR3 protein is CASSSWTGDSWEKLFF. The CDR3 DNA reads TGTGCCAGCAGCTCCTGGACAGGGGACAGTTGGGAAAAACTGTTTTTT.

The rearrangement links TRBV2 to TRBJ2-7, with D possibly being TRBD1 (6 bases). V shed 6 bases and J shed 5 bases, with 17 bases lying between them. CDR3 length: 14 residues. CDR1 is SNHLY and CDR2 is FYNNEI in the germline V gene. The CDR3 is CASSRSPGAHEQYF. In DNA, the CDR3 is TGTGCCAGCAGCCGGTCTCCAGGGGCCCACGAGCAGTACTTC. The full variable domain, completed using reference TRBV2 and TRBJ2-7, is EPEVTQTPSHQVTQMGQEVILRCVPISNHLYFYWYRQILGQKVEFLVSFYNNEISEKSEIFDDQFSVERPDGSNFTLKIRSTKLEDSAMYFCASSRSPGAHEQYFGPGTRLTVT.

The rearrangement links TRBV4-2 to TRBJ2-4; 8 bases map to TRBD2. CDR3 length: 17 residues. V trimming: 0 bases; J trimming: 3 bases; junction bases outside the gene matches: 7. CDR1 and CDR2 (germline): LGHNA, YNFKEQ. The CDR3 region has the DNA TGTGCCAGCAGCCAAGAAAAGGGACTAGAAGTCAAAAACATTCAGTACTTC. Protein sequence: CASSQEKGLEVKNIQYF.

V usage is TRBV2 and J usage is TRBJ2-7, with 7 bases identical to TRBD1. The trim removed 4 bases at V and 3 bases at J, leaving 6 bases unmatched. Germline-derived CDR1 and CDR2 are SNHLY and FYNNEI. The CDR3 extends over 14 amino acids. The CDR3 nucleotides are TGTGCCAGCAGTGGATTAGACAGGGACTACGAGCAGTACGTC. Encoded protein: CASSGLDRDYEQYV.

This sequence joins TRBV9 and TRBJ2-1, with 10 bases matching TRBD2. V lost 3 bases, J lost 10 bases, and 10 bases stayed unmatched. This CDR3 comprises 15 residues. Germline CDR1 and CDR2: SGDLS and YYNGEE. CDR3 coding DNA: TGTGCCAGCAGCGATAGAGCGGGGGGGCCGCGGGAGCAGTTCTTC. Amino acid sequence: CASSDRAGGPREQFF.

The V call is TRBV29-1, the J call TRBJ2-7; 8 positions agree with TRBD1. The ends lost 5 bases at V and 4 bases at J; junction bases unmatched: 4. Germline CDR1 reads SQVTM; CDR2 reads ANQGSEA. CDR3 length equals 12 residues. The chain's CDR3 is CSVKTGGYEQYF. CDR3 bases: TGCAGCGTTAAAACAGGGGGGTACGAGCAGTACTTC.

CDR3 DNA sequence: TGTGCCAGCAGCTTGGGGGCAGGGCTCTTCTCTGGAAACACCATATATTTT. Residues: CASSLGAGLFSGNTIYF. The V call is TRBV5-4, the J call TRBJ1-3; possible D gene TRBD1, 5 bases. Deletions cut 0 bases from V and 0 bases from J, with 13 bases between. The CDR3 length is 17 residues. Germline V gene lookup returns CDR1 SGHNT and CDR2 YYREEE (reference sequence).

This clone was recorded a few times. The V and J genes are TRBV9 and TRBJ2-7; TRBD1 agrees at 9 bases. The J segment lost 3 bases and the V segment lost 3 bases, leaving 13 bases of the junction unmatched. This CDR3 comprises 17 residues. From germline, CDR1 is SGDLS and CDR2 YYNGEE. The CDR3 nucleotides read TGTGCCAGCAGCGCTTCAATCTCCGGGACAGGGTACTACGAGCAGTACTTC. This translates into CASSASISGTGYYEQYF.

CDR3: CASSVMGLAQEAQYF. CDR3 nucleotides: TGTGCCAGCAGCGTAATGGGACTAGCCCAAGAGGCGCAGTATTTT. V is TRBV9 and J is TRBJ2-3; TRBD2 aligns across 9 bases. V was clipped by 1 base and J by 10 bases; unmatched bases: 10. Germline assignment: CDR1 SGDLS and CDR2 YYNGEE. This CDR3 region has 15 residues.

The chain couples TRBV7-2 to TRBJ2-1; 14 bases line up with TRBD2. Per the germline V gene, CDR1 is SGHTA and CDR2 is FQGNSA. Trimming at V came to 0 bases and at J to 7 bases, leaving 5 bases not matched to a gene. The CDR3 is 17 residues long. CDR3: CASSLASRTSGRNEQFF. CDR3 sequence (DNA): TGTGCCAGCAGCTTAGCTTCGCGGACTAGCGGGAGGAATGAGCAGTTCTTC.

The rearrangement joins TRBV4-3 to TRBJ1-1; a possible D gene is TRBD1 (5 bases). The germline V gene has CDR1 LGHNA and CDR2 YSLEER. V was pared by 2 bases and J by 11 bases, with 21 bases between. The CDR3 totals 15 residues. CDR3 DNA: TGCGCCAGCAGCCAAAATGGCGCAGGGATAAACAAGGCTTTCTTT. Translated, it gives CASSQNGAGINKAFF.

The genes are TRBV5-6 and TRBJ2-2; 9 bases line up with TRBD1. This CDR3 spans 16 amino acids. The V segment lost 0 bases and the J segment 5 bases; nucleotides outside the gene matches: 5. Germline V gene sequence: CDR1 SGHDT, CDR2 YYEEEE. The CDR3 region has the DNA TGTGCCAGCAGCTTGGGGACAGGGGTAGGGACCGGGGAGCTGTTTTTT. Translation: CASSLGTGVGTGELFF. The whole variable domain, filled in from reference TRBV5-6 and TRBJ2-2, reads DAGVTQSPTHLIKTRGQQVTLRCSPKSGHDTVSWYQQALGQGPQFIFQYYEEEERQRGNFPDRFSGHQFPNYSSELNVNALLLGDSALYLCASSLGTGVGTGELFFGEGSRLTVL.

The chain links TRBV5-1 to TRBJ2-3, with 7 bases fitting TRBD1. Trimming took 1 base from V and 6 from J; bases not matched to a gene: 11. Per germline, CDR1 SGHRS and CDR2 YFSETQ. The CDR3 totals 16 residues. CDR3 sequence (DNA): TGCGCCAGCAGCTTGAGTTCCGGGACAGCTTGGGATACGCAGTATTTT. Translated, it gives CASSLSSGTAWDTQYF.

The chain uses TRBV12-3 or TRBV12-4 and TRBJ2-5; possible D gene TRBD2, 6 bases. The CDR3 runs to 11 residues. The V and J ends lost 6 bases and 10 bases respectively, with 12 bases between them. The DNA of the CDR3 is TGTGCCAGCAGCTTGGGAGGTGGCCAGTACTTC. Translation gives CASSLGGGQYF.

V and J are TRBV5-1 and TRBJ2-1, with a weak D call TRBD2 (6 bases). Trimming cost V 2 bases and J 9 bases, with 12 bases left between them. There are 13 residues in the CDR3. The germline V gene encodes CDR1 SGHRS and CDR2 YFSETQ. For the CDR3, the DNA is TGCGCCAGCAGCTTACGGGAGACGGGTGAGCAGTTCTTC. It is translated as CASSLRETGEQFF.

The gene calls are TRBV12-3 or TRBV12-4 and TRBJ1-1; no clear D. The CDR3 is made up of 13 amino acids. V was pared by 1 base and J by 5 bases, with 8 bases between. The CDR3 nucleotides read TGTGCCAGCAGTTTAGTGAGCGGAACTGAAGCTTTCTTT. Translating gives CASSLVSGTEAFF.